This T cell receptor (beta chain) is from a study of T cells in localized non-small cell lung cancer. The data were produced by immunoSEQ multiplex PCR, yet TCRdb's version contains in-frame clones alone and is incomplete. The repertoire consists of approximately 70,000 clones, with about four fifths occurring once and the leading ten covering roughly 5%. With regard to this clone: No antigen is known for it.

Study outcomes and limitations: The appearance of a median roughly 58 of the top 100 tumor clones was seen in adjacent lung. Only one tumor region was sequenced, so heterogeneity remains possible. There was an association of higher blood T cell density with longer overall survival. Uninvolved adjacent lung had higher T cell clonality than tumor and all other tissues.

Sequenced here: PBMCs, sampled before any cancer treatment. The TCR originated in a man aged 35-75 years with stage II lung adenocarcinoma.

CDR3 sequence (DNA): TGTGCCAGCAGCCCTTTGACAGGGATGAGCAATCAGCCCCAGCATTTT. It translates to CASSPLTGMSNQPQHF. This chain connects TRBV4-2 to TRBJ1-5; 7 bases are shared with TRBD1. The CDR3 is 16 amino acids. Unmatched junction bases numbered 7, after V lost 4 bases and J lost 1 base. CDR1 is LGHNA, CDR2 YNFKEQ, per germline.